Below, 21 T cell receptor beta chains from the same sample are listed, as sequenced in a study of CD8 T cells in ankylosing spondylitis. TCRdb re-called the 5' RACE reads with MiXCR, one entry per CDR3 protein. The table records 250,000 to 350,000 distinct CDR3 sequences, 20% of them present only once. Sequencing was performed on blood, either unsorted or a sorted T cell fraction (not recorded which). These receptor sequences come from a male donor with ankylosing spondylitis or in good health (not recorded which).

The sample holds a few counts of this clonotype. The V gene is TRBV5-4, the J gene TRBJ1-2; TRBD1 matches 7 bases. The germline gives CDR1 SGHNT, CDR2 YYREEE (reference sequence). V gave up 4 bases and J gave up 4 bases; unmatched junction bases: 7. The CDR3 spans 14 residues. The CDR3 DNA follows: TGTGCCAGCAGCCTCGACAGGGTCGGCTATGGCTACACCTTC. This sequence encodes CASSLDRVGYGYTF.

This clonotype was found many times. The chain combines TRBV29-1 with TRBJ1-5; 7 bases align to TRBD1. V shed 4 bases, J shed 9 bases, and the junction held 9 bases outside the gene matches. From germline, CDR1 is SQVTM and CDR2 ANQGSEA. The CDR3 spans 13 residues. CDR3 sequence: CSVGTGAPGPQHF. The CDR3 DNA follows: TGCAGCGTTGGCACAGGGGCGCCTGGGCCCCAGCATTTT.

V is TRBV9 and J is TRBJ2-2; 13 bases are shared with TRBD2. V lost 2 bases, J lost 3 bases, and 4 bases stayed unmatched. CDR1 is SGDLS, CDR2 YYNGEE, per germline. The CDR3 sequence is 17 residues long. CDR3 sequence reads: CASSVGTSGTDTGELFF. The CDR3 DNA sequence: TGTGCCAGCAGCGTCGGGACTAGCGGGACCGACACCGGGGAGCTGTTTTTT.

This clonotype occurred a few times. V is TRBV24-1 and J is TRBJ2-3; D is unresolved. This CDR3 is 13 amino acids long. The ends were cut back, 6 bases at V and 6 bases at J, with 12 bases in the middle. Looked up from germline, CDR1 is KGHDR and CDR2 is SFDVKD. This chain's CDR3 is CATSTHLADTQYF. The CDR3 nucleotides read TGTGCCACCAGTACCCATCTTGCCGATACGCAGTATTTT.

The chain recombines TRBV10-1 with TRBJ2-3; perhaps TRBD1 as D (6 bases). The germline CDR1 and CDR2 sequences are WNHNN and SYGVQD (reference sequence). This CDR3 is 14 amino acids long. V gave up 2 bases and J gave up 9 bases, with 15 bases separating them. CDR3 DNA sequence: TGCGCCAGCAGTGAGCAAGGACAGCTAGGGACGCAGTATTTT. Its protein product is CASSEQGQLGTQYF.

This clonotype has ten or more counts. The rearrangement joins TRBV12-3 or TRBV12-4 to TRBJ1-2; 7 bases are a match to TRBD1. The CDR3 length is 13 residues. After removal of 7 bases from V and 5 bases from J, the junction contained 7 bases not matched to a gene. As DNA, the CDR3 is TGTGCCAGCACCCTTACAGGGGTGTATGGCTACACCTTC. The encoded protein is CASTLTGVYGYTF.

The gene calls are TRBV4-1 and TRBJ2-2, with 11 positions matching TRBD2. The trim removed 5 bases at V and 1 base at J, leaving 3 bases unmatched. The CDR3 loop spans 16 amino acids. CDR1 is MGHRA and CDR2 is YSYEKL in the germline V gene. CDR3 sequence: CASSRLAGLNTGELFF. The DNA for the CDR3 is TGCGCCAGCAGCAGACTAGCGGGACTGAACACCGGGGAGCTGTTTTTT.

This clonotype came up a few times. The gene calls are TRBV12-3 or TRBV12-4 and TRBJ2-5, with D possibly being TRBD1 or TRBD2 (5 bases each). The CDR3 runs to 14 residues. Trimming pared 1 base from V and 4 bases from J, leaving 10 bases between. The CDR3 protein is CASSLVSGRETQYF. The CDR3, as DNA: TGTGCCAGCAGTTTAGTTTCGGGGCGAGAGACCCAGTACTTC.

This clonotype was found a few times. The rearrangement links TRBV6-1 to TRBJ2-1; 8 bases fit TRBD2. The CDR3 is 14 amino acids. Germline V lookup: CDR1 MNHNS, CDR2 SASEGT. The J segment lost 4 bases and the V segment lost 6 bases, leaving 5 bases of the junction unmatched. CDR3 amino acids: CASRGAGEYNEQFF. The CDR3 DNA reads TGTGCCAGCAGGGGAGCGGGGGAATACAATGAGCAGTTCTTC.

The sample holds a few counts of this clonotype. This chain joins TRBV29-1 and TRBJ2-1, with a possible D match to TRBD1 (6 bases). Germline CDR1 SQVTM, CDR2 ANQGSEA. Trimming stripped 3 bases from V and 4 bases from J, with 7 bases between. The CDR3 runs to 12 residues. The DNA for the CDR3 is TGCAGCGTTGAGGACAGTTACAATGAGCAGTTCTTC. Encoded protein: CSVEDSYNEQFF.

The chain is built from TRBV24-1 and TRBJ2-7, with 8 bases aligning to TRBD1. Trimming cost V 8 bases and J 0 bases; bases outside gene matches: 5. The CDR3 totals 14 residues. Germline CDR1 reads KGHDR; CDR2 reads SFDVKD. The CDR3 DNA follows: TGTGCCACCAATTGGACAGGGAGCTCCTACGAGCAGTACGTC. Protein sequence: CATNWTGSSYEQYV.

The DNA for the CDR3 is TGTGCCAGCAGTTTAGTGGGGCAGAGAACTGAAGCTTTCTTT. Its protein product is CASSLVGQRTEAFF. The J gene is TRBJ1-1, the V gene TRBV12-3 or TRBV12-4; the D gene is possibly TRBD1 (5 bases). This CDR3 spans 14 amino acids. V lost 1 base to trimming and J lost 5 bases, with 11 bases between them.

The chain links TRBV5-1 to TRBJ2-3; D gene uncertain. The CDR3 has 13 amino acids. In germline, CDR1 is SGHRS, CDR2 YFSETQ. The V and J ends lost 4 bases and 1 base respectively, with 7 bases between them. The CDR3 sequence is CASSNPGTDTQYF. In DNA, the CDR3 is TGCGCCAGCAGCAACCCTGGCACAGATACGCAGTATTTT.

This clonotype was observed a few times. This rearrangement joins TRBV29-1 to TRBJ1-6, with 8 bases fitting TRBD1. Per germline, CDR1 SQVTM and CDR2 ANQGSEA. This CDR3 comprises 15 residues. V shed 6 bases and J 13 bases; nucleotides not matched to a gene: 17. The chain's CDR3 is CSVPPHRGDEGPLHF. DNA for the CDR3: TGCAGCGTGCCCCCCCACAGGGGGGACGAGGGGCCCCTCCACTTT.

This clonotype has ten or more counts. The chain joins TRBV29-1 to TRBJ1-2, with a tentative D call TRBD1 (6 bases). V lost 4 bases to trimming and J lost 2 bases, with 8 bases between them. The CDR3 is made up of 12 amino acids. Germline values: CDR1 SQVTM, CDR2 ANQGSEA. CDR3 sequence (DNA): TGCAGCGTTGGGGGGCTGAACTATGGCTACACCTTC. Translating it yields CSVGGLNYGYTF.

The rearrangement joins TRBV24-1 to TRBJ2-5; TRBD1 aligns across 7 bases. V gave up 9 bases and J gave up 5 bases; unmatched junction bases: 8. CDR1 is KGHDR, CDR2 SFDVKD, per germline. This CDR3 spans 13 amino acids. The CDR3 spells CATQLGGRETQYF. For the CDR3, the DNA is TGTGCCACCCAATTAGGGGGCCGGGAGACCCAGTACTTC.

This clonotype was observed a handful of times. The chain is built from TRBV5-1 and TRBJ2-3; TRBD1 matches at 7 bases. The CDR3 length is 16 residues. Germline CDR1 and CDR2: SGHRS and YFSETQ. V gave up 2 bases and J gave up 0 bases; unmatched junction bases: 6. The CDR3 here is CASSLSGTASTDTQYF. CDR3 sequence (DNA): TGCGCCAGCAGCTTATCCGGGACAGCCAGCACAGATACGCAGTATTTT.

The rearrangement joins TRBV20-1 to TRBJ2-5, with 9 bases lining up with TRBD2. V was clipped by 6 bases and J by 5 bases; unmatched bases: 13. This CDR3 comprises 15 residues. Germline V CDR1 and CDR2: DFQATT, SNEGSKA (reference sequence). DNA for the CDR3: TGCAGTGCCTTGGGACTAGCTAGTGTGCGGGAGACCCAGTACTTC. Encoded protein: CSALGLASVRETQYF.

This clonotype was seen ten or more times. The chain links TRBV5-1 to TRBJ1-6; no clear D gene. The CDR3 runs to 14 residues. Between the trimmed V and J ends, which lost 2 bases and 7 bases, there was a span of 10 bases. From germline, CDR1 is SGHRS and CDR2 YFSETQ. The DNA for the CDR3 is TGCGCCAGCAGCTTCGACAATTTGAATTCACCCCTCCACTTT. Its protein product is CASSFDNLNSPLHF.

There are a few counts of this clonotype. The chain joins TRBV6-1 to TRBJ2-5, with a weak D call TRBD1 (6 bases). Deletions cut 8 bases from V and 1 base from J, with 11 bases between. CDR1 is MNHNS and CDR2 is SASEGT in the germline V gene. The CDR3 is 13 residues long. In DNA form, the CDR3 reads TGTGCCAGCGGGGGCAGGTCCCAAGAGACCCAGTACTTC. The encoded protein is CASGGRSQETQYF.

In its sample, this clonotype was seen a few times. The V gene is TRBV18, the J gene TRBJ2-3, with D perhaps assigned TRBD1 or TRBD2 (5 bases each). There are 17 residues in the CDR3. Deletions cut 6 bases from V and 0 bases from J, with 19 bases between. The germline CDR1 and CDR2 sequences are KGHSH and LQKENI. The CDR3 DNA sequence: TGTGCCAGCTCCCGCACGGGGCTGCCTTCCAGCACAGATACGCAGTATTTT. Protein: CASSRTGLPSSTDTQYF.